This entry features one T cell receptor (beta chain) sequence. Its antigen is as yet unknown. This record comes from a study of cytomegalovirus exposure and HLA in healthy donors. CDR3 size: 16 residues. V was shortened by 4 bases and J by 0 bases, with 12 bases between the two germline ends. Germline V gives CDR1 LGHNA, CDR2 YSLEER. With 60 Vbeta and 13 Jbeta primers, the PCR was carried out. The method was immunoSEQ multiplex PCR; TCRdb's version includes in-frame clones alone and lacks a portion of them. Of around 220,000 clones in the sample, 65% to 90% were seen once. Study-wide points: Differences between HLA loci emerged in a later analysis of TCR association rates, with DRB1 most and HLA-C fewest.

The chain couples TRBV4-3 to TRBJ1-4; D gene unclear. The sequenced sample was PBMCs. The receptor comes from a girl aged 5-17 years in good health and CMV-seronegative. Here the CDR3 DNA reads TGCGCCAGCAGCCGAGTCCTTTCCGCAACTAATGAAAAACTGTTTTTT. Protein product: CASSRVLSATNEKLFF.